A selection of T cell receptor beta chains follows, all from one sample in a study of OX40 agonist ivuxolimab in advanced cancers. This table comes from immunoSEQ multiplex PCR, and its TCRdb copy is limited to in-frame clones, with some not included. In the table there are tens of thousands of clones, roughly 84% of which are singletons. Sequenced here: CD4+ or CD8+ T cells sorted from blood, sampled in a trial of the OX40 agonist ivuxolimab. These TCRs come from an adult with an advanced solid tumor such as melanoma, head and neck, liver or kidney cancer. CDR3s include the opening cysteine and the closing phenylalanine or tryptophan. D genes are given only for firm matches. The size entry is marked missing in some rows and otherwise reads once, few, many or a size class.

V gene	D gene	J gene	clone size	CDR3 protein	CDR3 DNA
TRBV18	.	TRBJ2-7	.	CASSQDYEQYF	TGTGCCAGCTCACAGGACTACGAGCAGTACTTC
TRBV5-1	.	TRBJ2-7	.	CASSLAAGSPYEQYF	TGCGCCAGCAGCTTGGCCGCAGGTTCGCCCTACGAGCAGTACTTC
TRBV4-3	.	TRBJ2-7	.	CASSLSWTALSYEQYF	TGCGCCAGCAGCCTCTCCTGGACAGCCCTATCCTACGAGCAGTACTTC
TRBV29-1	TRBD1	TRBJ1-1	.	CSVVITGGYTEAFF	TGCAGCGTTGTCATCACAGGGGGCTACACTGAAGCTTTCTTT
TRBV7-2	.	TRBJ1-5	few	CASSPTGYEPQHF	TGTGCCAGCAGCCCAACAGGGTATGAGCCCCAGCATTTT
TRBV27	TRBD2	TRBJ2-7	.	CASSLMFLGGRTSFHEQYF	TGTGCCAGCAGTTTAATGTTCCTGGGGGGTCGGACTAGCTTCCACGAGCAGTACTTC
TRBV11-3	.	TRBJ1-3	.	CASSLGASSGNTIYF	TGTGCCAGCAGCTTGGGGGCCTCCTCTGGAAACACCATATATTTT
TRBV28	TRBD2	TRBJ2-1	.	CASSSPAGAAYNEQFF	TGTGCCAGCAGTTCTCCAGCGGGGGCTGCCTACAATGAGCAGTTCTTC
TRBV5-5	.	TRBJ2-1	.	CASSYRPNNEQFF	TGTGCCAGCAGCTACCGACCCAACAATGAGCAGTTCTTC
TRBV5-1	.	TRBJ1-1	.	CASSFVFGGDTEAFF	TGCGCCAGCAGCTTCGTTTTTGGGGGGGACACTGAAGCTTTCTTT
TRBV10-3	.	TRBJ1-4	few	CAISESAPGDEKLFF	TGTGCCATCAGTGAGTCGGCCCCAGGGGACGAAAAACTGTTTTTT
TRBV2	.	TRBJ1-4	.	CASSEWQGYEKLFF	TGTGCCAGCAGTGAATGGCAGGGCTATGAAAAACTGTTTTTT
TRBV21-1	.	TRBJ2-6	.	CASSIGPGAYSGANVLTF	TGTGCCAGCAGCATTGGGCCAGGGGCCTACTCTGGGGCCAACGTCCTGACTTTC
TRBV5-4	TRBD1	TRBJ1-6	.	CASSQAGQGNSPLHF	TGTGCCAGCAGCCAAGCGGGACAGGGTAATTCACCCCTCCACTTT
TRBV5-1	.	TRBJ2-1	.	CASSLARSSGQAYNEQFF	TGCGCCAGCAGCTTGGCCCGGTCGAGCGGGCAGGCCTACAATGAGCAGTTCTTC
TRBV19	.	TRBJ1-3	once	CASRKKGSSGNTIYF	TGTGCCAGTCGGAAAAAAGGGAGCTCTGGAAACACCATATATTTT
TRBV5-1	.	TRBJ2-7	.	CASSLVGGPVEQYF	TGCGCCAGCAGCTTGGTGGGGGGACCTGTCGAGCAGTACTTC
TRBV11-3	.	TRBJ2-2	.	CASSLGISNTGELFF	TGTGCCAGCAGCTTGGGCATCTCGAACACCGGGGAGCTGTTTTTT
TRBV18	TRBD2	TRBJ2-5	few	CASSPWPRAGGEETQYF	TGTGCCAGCTCACCGTGGCCTCGAGCGGGGGGAGAAGAGACCCAGTACTTC
TRBV9	.	TRBJ2-1	.	CASTRRWGDYNEQFF	TGTGCCAGCACCAGAAGGTGGGGGGATTACAATGAGCAGTTCTTC
TRBV30	.	TRBJ2-5	.	CAWSGSGTSYGTQYF	TGTGCCTGGAGCGGCTCAGGGACCTCGTACGGGACCCAGTACTTC
TRBV7-2	.	TRBJ2-1	.	CASSLGYNEQFF	TGTGCCAGCAGCTTAGGGTACAATGAGCAGTTCTTC
TRBV7-9	TRBD2	TRBJ2-3	.	CASSYLLSGRGSTDTQYF	TGTGCCAGCAGTTACCTACTTAGCGGGAGGGGTAGCACAGATACGCAGTATTTT
TRBV6-5	TRBD1	TRBJ1-4	.	CASSPRGREKLFF	TGTGCCAGCAGCCCCAGGGGGCGAGAAAAACTGTTTTTT
TRBV19	TRBD1	TRBJ1-5	.	CASSILSSDRGGQPQHF	TGTGCCAGTAGTATCCTAAGCTCGGACAGGGGAGGACAGCCCCAGCATTTT
TRBV5-6	TRBD1	TRBJ2-1	.	CASSWDRGLSYNEQFF	TGTGCCAGCAGCTGGGACAGGGGGCTATCCTACAATGAGCAGTTCTTC
TRBV27	.	TRBJ2-7	.	CASSIDGSYEQYF	TGTGCCAGCAGCATTGACGGCTCCTACGAGCAGTACTTC
TRBV5-4	.	TRBJ1-1	.	CASSLALGDPNTEAFF	TGTGCCAGCAGCTTGGCGTTAGGGGACCCGAACACTGAAGCTTTCTTT
TRBV6-6	.	TRBJ1-4	.	CASSLSTGHGEKLFF	TGTGCCAGTTCCCTATCGACGGGGCATGGGGAAAAACTGTTTTTT
TRBV5-6	TRBD1	TRBJ1-1	.	CASSLTGGNTEAFF	TGTGCCAGCAGCTTGACAGGGGGGAACACTGAAGCTTTCTTT
TRBV7-2	TRBD1	TRBJ1-1	.	CATTLGGYMNTEAFF	TGTGCCACCACGCTAGGGGGCTACATGAACACTGAAGCTTTCTTT
TRBV5-1	.	TRBJ2-3	.	CASSSSPTDTQYF	TGCGCCAGCAGCTCTAGTCCCACAGATACGCAGTATTTT
TRBV7-8	TRBD1	TRBJ2-1	.	CASSLVTGPNYNEQFF	TGTGCCAGCAGCTTAGTGACAGGGCCGAATTACAATGAGCAGTTCTTC
TRBV6-5	TRBD1	TRBJ1-1	.	CASSYASGGGAEAFF	TGTGCCAGCAGTTACGCCTCAGGGGGCGGCGCTGAAGCTTTCTTT
TRBV7-2	.	TRBJ1-5	.	CASSFERNQPQHF	TGTGCCAGCAGCTTCGAGCGCAATCAGCCCCAGCATTTT
TRBV5-6	TRBD2	TRBJ2-5	.	CASSYTSGGETQYF	TGTGCCAGCAGCTACACTAGCGGGGGCGAGACCCAGTACTTC
TRBV30	.	TRBJ1-1	.	CAWSVLGEAFF	TGTGCCTGGAGTGTACTGGGTGAAGCTTTCTTT
TRBV4-1	.	TRBJ1-4	.	CASSPETAGIGTNEKLFF	TGCGCCAGCAGCCCGGAGACAGCTGGTATAGGAACTAATGAAAAACTGTTTTTT
TRBV27	.	TRBJ2-1	.	CASSLRGVSRFNGYNEQFF	TGTGCCAGCAGTTTGAGGGGGGTTTCGCGGTTCAACGGCTACAATGAGCAGTTCTTC
TRBV27	TRBD2	TRBJ2-7	.	CASKAGTGGYEQYF	TGTGCCAGCAAGGCCGGGACGGGGGGCTACGAGCAGTACTTC
TRBV5-6	TRBD1	TRBJ1-6	.	CASSLVQRQGRSPLHF	TGTGCCAGCAGCTTGGTACAGCGACAGGGTCGATCACCCCTCCACTTT
TRBV10-1	.	TRBJ2-3	.	CASSAGDTDTQYF	TGCGCCAGCAGTGCTGGCGACACAGATACGCAGTATTTT
TRBV7-2	.	TRBJ1-2	.	CASSLAPGDGDYGYTF	TGTGCCAGCAGCTTAGCCCCAGGGGATGGGGACTATGGCTACACCTTC
TRBV5-4	.	TRBJ2-7	.	CASSSQGAYEQYF	TGTGCCAGCAGCTCCCAGGGAGCCTACGAGCAGTACTTC
TRBV11-2	.	TRBJ1-2	.	CASSFKGNYGYTF	TGTGCCAGCAGCTTCAAGGGTAACTATGGCTACACCTTC
TRBV7-2	.	TRBJ1-4	.	CASSPSQGPNEKLFF	TGTGCCAGCAGCCCCTCGCAGGGGCCTAATGAAAAACTGTTTTTT
TRBV6-5	.	TRBJ2-3	.	CASGRAGTDTQYF	TGTGCCAGCGGGCGCGCAGGCACAGATACGCAGTATTTT
TRBV5-1	TRBD2	TRBJ2-1	.	CASSFGTTSANNEQFF	TGCGCCAGCAGCTTTGGAACGACTAGCGCCAACAATGAGCAGTTCTTC